The present entry profiles one T cell receptor beta chain with its context. This sample was included in a study of blood T cell repertoires in COVID-19. Study background: Spain, Italy and the United States supplied samples that represented acute and convalescent COVID-19.

CDR1 SEHNR and CDR2 FQNEAQ come from the germline V gene (reference sequence). V lost 4 bases, J lost 4 bases, and 13 bases lay in between. CDR3 length equals 14 residues. Per the study methods: Reference gene primer amplification yielded estimated nucleated cell counts. Produced via immunoSEQ multiplex PCR; TCRdb's table is partial and in-frame only. From that table come the V and J calls and clone size; the DNA was used to work out D and trimming. Of about 140,000 clones in the sample, about 80% were seen once. The chain recombines TRBV7-9 with TRBJ1-2, with TRBD1 as a possible D gene (5 bases). The sequencing sample was made of peripheral blood. The sequence came from an older man who had recovered from COVID-19. The CDR3 sequence is CASSSQTDGYGYTF. CDR3 nucleotides: TGTGCCAGCAGCTCCCAGACAGATGGCTATGGCTACACCTTC.